What follows are 2 T cell receptor beta chains derived from one specimen sequenced in a study of blood T cell repertoires in COVID-19. TCRdb's copy holds only in-frame clones and misses some; the assay was immunoSEQ multiplex PCR. The sample records about 150,000 clones, 85% to 90% being singletons. What was sequenced was peripheral blood. These receptors were obtained from a woman aged 40 to 55 with acute or convalescent COVID-19.

The chain is built from TRBV7-9 and TRBJ2-1; D remains unclear. Germline lookup yields CDR1 SEHNR and CDR2 FQNEAQ (reference sequence). The CDR3 is 15 amino acids. Trimming removed 3 bases from V and 7 bases from J, with 16 bases in between. CDR3 in amino acids: CASSFSFSAWNEQFF. CDR3 nucleotide sequence: TGTGCCAGCAGCTTTAGCTTTTCGGCGTGGAATGAGCAGTTCTTC.

The J gene is TRBJ1-1, the V gene TRBV12-5; D remains ambiguous. CDR3 length: 16 residues. Per germline, CDR1 LGHNT and CDR2 FRNRAP. The V end lost 0 bases, the J end lost 2 bases, and 13 bases lay between the germline ends. CDR3 in amino acids: CASGLVREYQNTEAFF. CDR3 DNA: TGTGCTAGTGGTTTGGTACGGGAGTATCAAAACACTGAAGCTTTCTTT.